A selection of T cell receptor beta chains follows, all from one sample in a study of breast tumors, draining lymph nodes, adjacent tissues. From the multiplex PCR reads, TCRdb called clonotypes with MiXCR, one entry per CDR3 protein. The data contain about 200,000 distinct CDR3 sequences, about 32% of them singletons. Sequenced input: axillary lymph node tissue. These receptors were taken from a female donor with breast cancer. Some clones in this sample may be carry-over from other donors' samples. Both conserved end residues are part of each CDR3. The order of the fields is CDR3 DNA, CDR3 protein, CDR3 length, D gene, clone size, V gene, J gene. D genes are given only for firm matches. Size is stated for part of the rows, as once, few or many counts, or as a class when the clone is expanded.

CDR3 DNA: TGCGCCAGCAGGCTAGCGGTTAACACCGGGGAGCTGTTTTTT
CDR3 protein: CASRLAVNTGELFF
CDR3 length: 14
D gene: TRBD2
clone size: many
V gene: TRBV5-1
J gene: TRBJ2-2

CDR3 DNA: TGTGCCAGCAGTTTACTGGTGCGGGAGGGAAGCCATGAGCAGTTCTTC
CDR3 protein: CASSLLVREGSHEQFF
CDR3 length: 16
D gene: TRBD2
clone size: few
V gene: TRBV27
J gene: TRBJ2-1

CDR3 DNA: TGTGCCTGGAATGACAGGGGGGATTCACCCCTCCACTTT
CDR3 protein: CAWNDRGDSPLHF
CDR3 length: 13
D gene: TRBD1
clone size: many
V gene: TRBV30
J gene: TRBJ1-6

CDR3 DNA: TGTGCCAGCAGCTTAGGGCGGGGGGAACTGTACCAAGAGCCCCAGTACTTC
CDR3 protein: CASSLGRGELYQEPQYF
CDR3 length: 17
D gene: TRBD2
clone size: NA
V gene: TRBV7-9
J gene: TRBJ2-5

CDR3 DNA: TGTGCCAGCAGTGAAGCCACAGCTAATCAGCCCCAGCATTTT
CDR3 protein: CASSEATANQPQHF
CDR3 length: 14
D gene: NA
clone size: NA
V gene: TRBV6-1
J gene: TRBJ1-5

CDR3 DNA: TGTGCCAGCACCCAGAAAACAGGTGATGAAAAACTGTTTTTT
CDR3 protein: CASTQKTGDEKLFF
CDR3 length: 14
D gene: NA
clone size: NA
V gene: TRBV9
J gene: TRBJ1-4

CDR3 DNA: TGTGCCAGCAGCGTAGGGGGACAGGGGTGGGAGACCCAGTACTTC
CDR3 protein: CASSVGGQGWETQYF
CDR3 length: 15
D gene: TRBD1
clone size: NA
V gene: TRBV9
J gene: TRBJ2-5

CDR3 DNA: TGCAGTGCTAGAGGACAGGGTGGCTATGGCTACACCTTC
CDR3 protein: CSARGQGGYGYTF
CDR3 length: 13
D gene: TRBD1
clone size: many
V gene: TRBV20-1
J gene: TRBJ1-2

CDR3 DNA: TGTGCCAGCTCATCGAGGGACCCCCCGGGCGAGCAGTACTTC
CDR3 protein: CASSSRDPPGEQYF
CDR3 length: 14
D gene: NA
clone size: many
V gene: TRBV18
J gene: TRBJ2-7

CDR3 DNA: TGTGCCAGCTCACCACCGGGGACCCCCCGAGTGGAGACCCAGTACTTC
CDR3 protein: CASSPPGTPRVETQYF
CDR3 length: 16
D gene: NA
clone size: few
V gene: TRBV18
J gene: TRBJ2-5

CDR3 DNA: TGTGCCAGCAGTACGACAGGGGGCAACACCATATATTTT
CDR3 protein: CASSTTGGNTIYF
CDR3 length: 13
D gene: TRBD1
clone size: once
V gene: TRBV14
J gene: TRBJ1-3

CDR3 DNA: TGCAGTGCTCCTATGGGCGGGAGCGGCACAGATACGCAGTATTTT
CDR3 protein: CSAPMGGSGTDTQYF
CDR3 length: 15
D gene: TRBD2
clone size: many
V gene: TRBV20-1
J gene: TRBJ2-3

CDR3 DNA: TGTGCCAGCACCAACGGGGACGCAGCCTACAATGAGCAGTTCTTC
CDR3 protein: CASTNGDAAYNEQFF
CDR3 length: 15
D gene: NA
clone size: many
V gene: TRBV6-5
J gene: TRBJ2-1

CDR3 DNA: TGTGCCACCAGTGATCACCGGGCGCAAGAGACCCAGTACTTC
CDR3 protein: CATSDHRAQETQYF
CDR3 length: 14
D gene: NA
clone size: many
V gene: TRBV24-1
J gene: TRBJ2-5

CDR3 DNA: TGCGCCAGCACCCTCCCAAACGACAATGAGCAGTTCTTC
CDR3 protein: CASTLPNDNEQFF
CDR3 length: 13
D gene: NA
clone size: many
V gene: TRBV5-1
J gene: TRBJ2-1

CDR3 DNA: TGCGCCAGCAGCTTGGGATCGTGGGGCACCTATAATTCACCCCTCCACTTT
CDR3 protein: CASSLGSWGTYNSPLHF
CDR3 length: 17
D gene: NA
clone size: NA
V gene: TRBV5-1
J gene: TRBJ1-6

CDR3 DNA: TGTGCCAGCAGTCACGGAGCTGAGCAGTTCTTC
CDR3 protein: CASSHGAEQFF
CDR3 length: 11
D gene: NA
clone size: NA
V gene: TRBV6-1
J gene: TRBJ2-1

CDR3 DNA: TGTGCCAGCAGTACGACTCGCCCCGGGGGCCCCTATGGCTACACCTTC
CDR3 protein: CASSTTRPGGPYGYTF
CDR3 length: 16
D gene: NA
clone size: NA
V gene: TRBV7-9
J gene: TRBJ1-2

CDR3 DNA: TGTGCCTGGAGTGTAGGGGCAGGAGTGGTCGGGGAGCTGTTTTTT
CDR3 protein: CAWSVGAGVVGELFF
CDR3 length: 15
D gene: NA
clone size: many
V gene: TRBV30
J gene: TRBJ2-2

CDR3 DNA: TGTGCCAGCAGCGTAGCCCCAAAGGGAGGGCCTAACACCGGGGAGCTGTTTTTT
CDR3 protein: CASSVAPKGGPNTGELFF
CDR3 length: 18
D gene: TRBD2
clone size: many
V gene: TRBV9
J gene: TRBJ2-2

CDR3 DNA: TGTGCCAGCAGCGTAAGTCAGCGGTCCCGAGTAGATGAGCAGTACTTC
CDR3 protein: CASSVSQRSRVDEQYF
CDR3 length: 16
D gene: NA
clone size: many
V gene: TRBV9
J gene: TRBJ2-7

CDR3 DNA: TGTGCCAGCACGGCCCGGACAGCCAGGGCCTACTATGGCTACACCTTC
CDR3 protein: CASTARTARAYYGYTF
CDR3 length: 16
D gene: NA
clone size: many
V gene: TRBV12-3/TRBV12-4
J gene: TRBJ1-2

CDR3 DNA: TGTGCCAGCAGTGAGGGCAGGTATCAGCCCCAGCATTTT
CDR3 protein: CASSEGRYQPQHF
CDR3 length: 13
D gene: NA
clone size: many
V gene: TRBV6-1
J gene: TRBJ1-5

CDR3 DNA: TGTGCCAGCAGCTTATTGCGGGAGGTGGAGACCCAGTACTTC
CDR3 protein: CASSLLREVETQYF
CDR3 length: 14
D gene: TRBD2
clone size: many
V gene: TRBV7-2
J gene: TRBJ2-5

CDR3 DNA: TGTGCCAGCAGCTTAGCTTTGGTCTCCTACGAGCAGTACTTC
CDR3 protein: CASSLALVSYEQYF
CDR3 length: 14
D gene: NA
clone size: many
V gene: TRBV7-2
J gene: TRBJ2-7

CDR3 DNA: TGCAGTGCCCGAAGAGGGGGCACAAACATTCAGTACTTC
CDR3 protein: CSARRGGTNIQYF
CDR3 length: 13
D gene: TRBD1
clone size: many
V gene: TRBV20-1
J gene: TRBJ2-4

CDR3 DNA: TGTGCCAGCAGTCCAGGACTAAGCGGGGGCTCCTACGAGCAGTACTTC
CDR3 protein: CASSPGLSGGSYEQYF
CDR3 length: 16
D gene: TRBD2
clone size: few
V gene: TRBV27
J gene: TRBJ2-7

CDR3 DNA: TGCAGTGCCCCGCCCCGACAGGGGGCGACAACCAATGAAAAACTGCTTTTT
CDR3 protein: CSAPPRQGATTNEKLLF
CDR3 length: 17
D gene: TRBD1
clone size: NA
V gene: TRBV20-1
J gene: TRBJ1-4

CDR3 DNA: TGTGCCAGCAGTACGGGGGATAGGGTGGAAGCTTTCTTT
CDR3 protein: CASSTGDRVEAFF
CDR3 length: 13
D gene: NA
clone size: few
V gene: TRBV2
J gene: TRBJ1-1

CDR3 DNA: TGTGCCAGGAAGGGACAGTCCTACGAGCAGTACTTC
CDR3 protein: CARKGQSYEQYF
CDR3 length: 12
D gene: TRBD1
clone size: NA
V gene: TRBV7-3
J gene: TRBJ2-7

CDR3 DNA: TGTGCCCCCGGAGTCCGGGAGGAGGTAGATGAGCAGTTCTTC
CDR3 protein: CAPGVREEVDEQFF
CDR3 length: 14
D gene: TRBD2
clone size: NA
V gene: TRBV7-2
J gene: TRBJ2-1

CDR3 DNA: TGCGCCAGCAGCTTGGGACAGGCCTACACTGAAGCTTTCTTT
CDR3 protein: CASSLGQAYTEAFF
CDR3 length: 14
D gene: NA
clone size: once
V gene: TRBV5-1
J gene: TRBJ1-1

CDR3 DNA: TGTGCCAGCAGTTTAGGACAGGTCGGCAATGAGCAGTTCTTC
CDR3 protein: CASSLGQVGNEQFF
CDR3 length: 14
D gene: NA
clone size: many
V gene: TRBV12-3/TRBV12-4
J gene: TRBJ2-1

CDR3 DNA: TGTGCCAGCTCACCAGCGTTAGGAGTTCAAGAGACCCAGTACTTC
CDR3 protein: CASSPALGVQETQYF
CDR3 length: 15
D gene: NA
clone size: many
V gene: TRBV18
J gene: TRBJ2-5

CDR3 DNA: TGTGCCAGCAGTTACCACGGGTCCTCCTACGAGCAGTACTTC
CDR3 protein: CASSYHGSSYEQYF
CDR3 length: 14
D gene: NA
clone size: many
V gene: TRBV6-2/TRBV6-3
J gene: TRBJ2-7

CDR3 DNA: TGCAGTGCACAGAGACGCCAGGGGACAGATACGCAGTATTTT
CDR3 protein: CSAQRRQGTDTQYF
CDR3 length: 14
D gene: NA
clone size: many
V gene: TRBV20-1
J gene: TRBJ2-3

CDR3 DNA: TGTGCCAGTAGTAATGGTGTTTATATTAAAAACATTCAGTACTTC
CDR3 protein: CASSNGVYIKNIQYF
CDR3 length: 15
D gene: NA
clone size: NA
V gene: TRBV19
J gene: TRBJ2-4

CDR3 DNA: TGTGCCAGCAGGCTGACAGGGGAAAATTCACCCCTCCACTTT
CDR3 protein: CASRLTGENSPLHF
CDR3 length: 14
D gene: TRBD1
clone size: many
V gene: TRBV12-3/TRBV12-4
J gene: TRBJ1-6

CDR3 DNA: TGTGCCAGCAGTCCAATCGGGACTAGCGGGATCTACGAGCAGTACTTC
CDR3 protein: CASSPIGTSGIYEQYF
CDR3 length: 16
D gene: TRBD2
clone size: many
V gene: TRBV28
J gene: TRBJ2-7

CDR3 DNA: TGTGCCAGCAGCTTAGGGCAGAATCACCCCACAGATACGCAGTATTTT
CDR3 protein: CASSLGQNHPTDTQYF
CDR3 length: 16
D gene: NA
clone size: many
V gene: TRBV11-2
J gene: TRBJ2-3

CDR3 DNA: TGTGCCAGCAGCTTAGTTTCCGGGACCAAAGAGACCCAGTACTTC
CDR3 protein: CASSLVSGTKETQYF
CDR3 length: 15
D gene: NA
clone size: NA
V gene: TRBV13
J gene: TRBJ2-5

CDR3 DNA: TGCAGTGCTGGGCTCAACTCTAAGGATGAGCAGTTCTTC
CDR3 protein: CSAGLNSKDEQFF
CDR3 length: 13
D gene: NA
clone size: many
V gene: TRBV20-1
J gene: TRBJ2-1

CDR3 DNA: TGTGCCAGCAAGAGGCCAGGGGACGCTGAAGCTTTCTTT
CDR3 protein: CASKRPGDAEAFF
CDR3 length: 13
D gene: NA
clone size: NA
V gene: TRBV2
J gene: TRBJ1-1

CDR3 DNA: TGTGCCAGCAGCCCCGCCGGAGGGAGGGCCTACGAGCAGTACTTC
CDR3 protein: CASSPAGGRAYEQYF
CDR3 length: 15
D gene: TRBD2
clone size: many
V gene: TRBV3-1
J gene: TRBJ2-7

CDR3 DNA: TGTGCCAGCAGACCGGGACAGAATAATGAAAAACTGTTTTTT
CDR3 protein: CASRPGQNNEKLFF
CDR3 length: 14
D gene: TRBD1
clone size: many
V gene: TRBV25-1
J gene: TRBJ1-4